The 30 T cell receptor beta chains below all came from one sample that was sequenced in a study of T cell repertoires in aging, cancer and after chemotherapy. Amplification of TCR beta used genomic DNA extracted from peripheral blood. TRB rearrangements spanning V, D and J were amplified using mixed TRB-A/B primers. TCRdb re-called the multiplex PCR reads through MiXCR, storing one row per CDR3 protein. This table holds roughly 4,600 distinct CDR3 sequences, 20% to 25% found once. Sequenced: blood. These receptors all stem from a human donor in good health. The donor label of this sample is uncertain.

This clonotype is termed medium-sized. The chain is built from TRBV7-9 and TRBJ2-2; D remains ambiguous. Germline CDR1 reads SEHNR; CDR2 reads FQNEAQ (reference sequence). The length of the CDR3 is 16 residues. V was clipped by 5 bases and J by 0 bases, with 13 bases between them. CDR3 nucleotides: TGTGCCAGCAGCCCCCTCGCGGTCGCGAACACCGGGGAGCTGTTTTTT. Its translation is CASSPLAVANTGELFF.

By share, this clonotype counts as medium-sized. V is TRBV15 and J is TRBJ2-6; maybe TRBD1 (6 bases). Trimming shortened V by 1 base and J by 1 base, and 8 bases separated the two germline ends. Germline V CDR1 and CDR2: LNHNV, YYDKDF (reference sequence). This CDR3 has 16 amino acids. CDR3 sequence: CATSRARGSGANVLTF. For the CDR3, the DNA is TGTGCCACCAGCAGAGCTAGGGGGTCTGGGGCCAACGTCCTGACTTTC.

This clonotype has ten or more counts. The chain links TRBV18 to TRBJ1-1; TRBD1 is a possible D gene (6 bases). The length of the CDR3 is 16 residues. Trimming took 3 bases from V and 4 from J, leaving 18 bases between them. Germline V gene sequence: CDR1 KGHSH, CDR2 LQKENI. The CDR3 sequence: CASSPPVIGGGTEAFF. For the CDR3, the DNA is TGTGCCAGCTCACCCCCGGTGATTGGAGGGGGCACTGAAGCTTTCTTT.

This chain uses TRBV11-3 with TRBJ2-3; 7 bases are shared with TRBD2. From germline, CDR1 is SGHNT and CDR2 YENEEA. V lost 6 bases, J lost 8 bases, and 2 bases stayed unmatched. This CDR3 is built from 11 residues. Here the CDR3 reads CASRQRGTQYF. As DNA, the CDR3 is TGTGCCAGCAGACAGCGGGGTACGCAGTATTTT.

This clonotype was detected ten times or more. As DNA, the CDR3 is TGTGCCAGCAGCTTTGGAGGTGAAAAACTGTTTTTT. Its protein product is CASSFGGEKLFF. J is TRBJ1-4 and V is TRBV7-9; D gene unclear. Trimming pared 3 bases from V and 7 bases from J, leaving 6 bases between. This CDR3 is built from 12 residues. The germline V gene has CDR1 SEHNR and CDR2 FQNEAQ (reference sequence).

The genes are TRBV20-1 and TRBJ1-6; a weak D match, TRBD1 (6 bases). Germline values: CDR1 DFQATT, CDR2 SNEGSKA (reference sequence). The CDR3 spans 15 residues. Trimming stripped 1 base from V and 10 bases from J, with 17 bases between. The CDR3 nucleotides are TGCAGTGCTAGAGTGCTAACAGGGTCACTCTCACCCCTCCACTTT. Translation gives CSARVLTGSLSPLHF.

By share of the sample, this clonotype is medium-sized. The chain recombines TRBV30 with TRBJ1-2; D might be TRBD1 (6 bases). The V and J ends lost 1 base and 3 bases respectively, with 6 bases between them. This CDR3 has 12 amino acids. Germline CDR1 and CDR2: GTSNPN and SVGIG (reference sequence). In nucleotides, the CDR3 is TGTGCCTGGAGTGGGGGGCACTATGGCTACACCTTC. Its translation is CAWSGGHYGYTF. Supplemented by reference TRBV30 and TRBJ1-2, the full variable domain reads SQTIHQWPATLVQPVGSPLSLECTVEGTSNPNLYWYRQAAGRGLQLLFYSVGIGQISSEVPQNLSASRPQDRQFILSSKKLLLSDSGFYLCAWSGGHYGYTFGSGTRLTVV.

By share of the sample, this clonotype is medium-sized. The CDR3 loop is CASSLTDTQYF. CDR3 sequence (DNA): TGTGCCAGCAGCTTAACTGATACGCAGTATTTT. The V and J genes are TRBV7-9 and TRBJ2-3; D unresolved. The CDR3 runs 11 residues. V was clipped by 2 bases and J by 6 bases, with 3 bases between them. The germline CDR1 and CDR2 sequences are SEHNR and FQNEAQ (reference sequence).

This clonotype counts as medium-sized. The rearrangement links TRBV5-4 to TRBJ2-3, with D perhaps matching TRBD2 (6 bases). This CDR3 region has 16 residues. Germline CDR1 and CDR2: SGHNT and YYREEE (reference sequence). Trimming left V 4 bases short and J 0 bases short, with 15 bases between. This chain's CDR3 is CASSPAGGVSTDTQYF. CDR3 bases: TGTGCCAGCAGCCCCGCCGGCGGGGTGAGCACAGATACGCAGTATTTT.

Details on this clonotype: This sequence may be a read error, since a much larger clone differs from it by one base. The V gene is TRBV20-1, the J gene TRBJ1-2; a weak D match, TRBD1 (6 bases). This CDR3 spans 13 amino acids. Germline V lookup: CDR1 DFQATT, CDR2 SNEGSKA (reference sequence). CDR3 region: CSVEGTPYYGFTF. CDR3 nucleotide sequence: TGCAGTGTCGAGGGGACACCATACTATGGCTTCACCTTC.

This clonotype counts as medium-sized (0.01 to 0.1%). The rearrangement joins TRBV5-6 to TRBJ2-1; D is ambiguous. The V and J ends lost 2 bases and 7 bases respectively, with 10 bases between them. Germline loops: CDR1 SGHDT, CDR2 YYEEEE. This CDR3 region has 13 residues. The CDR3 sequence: CASSFLGVNEQFF. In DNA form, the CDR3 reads TGTGCCAGCAGCTTTCTGGGCGTTAATGAGCAGTTCTTC. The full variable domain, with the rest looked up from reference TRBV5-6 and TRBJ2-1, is DAGVTQSPTHLIKTRGQQVTLRCSPKSGHDTVSWYQQALGQGPQFIFQYYEEEERQRGNFPDRFSGHQFPNYSSELNVNALLLGDSALYLCASSFLGVNEQFFGPGTRLTVL.

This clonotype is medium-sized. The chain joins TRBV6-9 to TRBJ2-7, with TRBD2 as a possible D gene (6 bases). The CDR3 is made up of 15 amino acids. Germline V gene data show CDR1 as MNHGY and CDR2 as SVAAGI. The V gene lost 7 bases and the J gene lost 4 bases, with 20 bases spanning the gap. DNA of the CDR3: TGTGCCAGCAACGCCTGTCAGCGGGCCTTTTACGAGCAGTACTTC. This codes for CASNACQRAFYEQYF.

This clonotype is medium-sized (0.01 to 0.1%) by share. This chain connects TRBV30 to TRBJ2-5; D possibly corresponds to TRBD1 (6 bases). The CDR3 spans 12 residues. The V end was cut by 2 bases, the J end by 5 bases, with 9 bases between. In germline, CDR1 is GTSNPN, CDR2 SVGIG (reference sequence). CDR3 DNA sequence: TGTGCCTGGAGTCGCAGGGGTGAGACCCAGTACTTC. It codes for CAWSRRGETQYF.

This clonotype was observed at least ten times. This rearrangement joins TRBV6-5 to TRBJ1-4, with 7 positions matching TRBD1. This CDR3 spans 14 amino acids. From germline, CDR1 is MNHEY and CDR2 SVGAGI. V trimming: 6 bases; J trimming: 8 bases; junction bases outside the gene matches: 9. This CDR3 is CASSLMRGPEKLFF. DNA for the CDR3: TGTGCCAGCAGCCTAATGAGGGGGCCCGAAAAACTGTTTTTT.

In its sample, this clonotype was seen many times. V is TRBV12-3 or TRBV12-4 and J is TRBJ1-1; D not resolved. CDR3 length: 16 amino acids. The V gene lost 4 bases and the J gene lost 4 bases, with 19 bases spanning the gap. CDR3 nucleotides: TGTGCCAGCAGTTCTCATATGGCCGGGAGGATCACTGAAGCTTTCTTT. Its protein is CASSSHMAGRITEAFF.

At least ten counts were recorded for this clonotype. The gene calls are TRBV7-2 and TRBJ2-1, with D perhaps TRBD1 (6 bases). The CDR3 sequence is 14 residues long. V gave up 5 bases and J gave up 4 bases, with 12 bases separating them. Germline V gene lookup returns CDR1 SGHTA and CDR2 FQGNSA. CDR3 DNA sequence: TGTGCCAGCAGCCAGGGGACCTCATACAATGAGCAGTTCTTC. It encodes CASSQGTSYNEQFF.

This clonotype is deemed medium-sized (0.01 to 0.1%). CDR3 DNA sequence: TGTGCCAGCTCACCAGAAAAGGGAGGTAACTATGGCTACACCTTC. Its protein product is CASSPEKGGNYGYTF. The chain carries TRBV18 and TRBJ1-2; no firm D call. Trimming pared 2 bases from V and 1 base from J, leaving 11 bases between. The germline gives CDR1 KGHSH, CDR2 LQKENI. This CDR3 is 15 amino acids long.

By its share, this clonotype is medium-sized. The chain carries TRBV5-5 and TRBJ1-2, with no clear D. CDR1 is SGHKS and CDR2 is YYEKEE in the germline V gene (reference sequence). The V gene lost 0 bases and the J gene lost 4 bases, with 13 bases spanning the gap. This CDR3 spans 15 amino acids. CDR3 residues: CASSLVPGDLYGYTF. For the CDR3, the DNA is TGTGCCAGCAGCTTGGTTCCAGGAGACCTCTATGGCTACACCTTC.

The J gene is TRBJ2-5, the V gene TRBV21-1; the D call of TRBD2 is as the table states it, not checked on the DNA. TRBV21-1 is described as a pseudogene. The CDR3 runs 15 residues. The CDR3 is CATSKVEDWQETQYF. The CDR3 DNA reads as TGTGCCACCAGCAAAGTGGAGGACTGGCAAGAGACCCAGTACTTC.

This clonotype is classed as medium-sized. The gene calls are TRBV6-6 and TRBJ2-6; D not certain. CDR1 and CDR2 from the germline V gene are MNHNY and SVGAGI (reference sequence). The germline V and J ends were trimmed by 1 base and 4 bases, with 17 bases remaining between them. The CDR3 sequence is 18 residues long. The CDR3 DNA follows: TGTGCCAGCAGTTACTACGGGCCCGGTGGTCCGGGGGCCAACGTCCTGACTTTC. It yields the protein CASSYYGPGGPGANVLTF.

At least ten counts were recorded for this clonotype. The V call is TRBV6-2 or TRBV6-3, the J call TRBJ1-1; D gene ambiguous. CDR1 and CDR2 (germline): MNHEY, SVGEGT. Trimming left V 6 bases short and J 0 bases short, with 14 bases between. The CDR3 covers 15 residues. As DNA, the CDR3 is TGTGCCAGCAGGCGGGATGGAGCCGTGAACACTGAAGCTTTCTTT. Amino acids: CASRRDGAVNTEAFF.

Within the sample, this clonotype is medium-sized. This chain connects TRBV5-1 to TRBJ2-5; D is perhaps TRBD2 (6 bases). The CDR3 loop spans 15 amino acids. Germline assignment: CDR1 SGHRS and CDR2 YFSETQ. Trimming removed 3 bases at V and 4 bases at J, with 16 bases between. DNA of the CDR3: TGCGCCAGCAGCTCCCCTGGGGGGTCCGCAGAGACCCAGTACTTC. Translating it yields CASSSPGGSAETQYF.

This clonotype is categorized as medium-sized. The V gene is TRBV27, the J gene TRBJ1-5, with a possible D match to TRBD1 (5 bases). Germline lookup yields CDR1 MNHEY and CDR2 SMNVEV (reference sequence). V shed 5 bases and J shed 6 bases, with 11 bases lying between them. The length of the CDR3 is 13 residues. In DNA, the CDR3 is TGTGCCAGCAGTCCCAGGGTGTTTCAGCCCCAGCATTTT. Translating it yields CASSPRVFQPQHF.

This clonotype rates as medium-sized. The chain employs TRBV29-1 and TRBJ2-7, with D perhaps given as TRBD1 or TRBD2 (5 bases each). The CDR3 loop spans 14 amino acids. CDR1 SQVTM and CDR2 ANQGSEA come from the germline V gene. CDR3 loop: CRVFSSGTPYEQYF. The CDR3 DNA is TGCAGAGTTTTCTCGTCCGGGACCCCCTACGAGCAGTACTTC.

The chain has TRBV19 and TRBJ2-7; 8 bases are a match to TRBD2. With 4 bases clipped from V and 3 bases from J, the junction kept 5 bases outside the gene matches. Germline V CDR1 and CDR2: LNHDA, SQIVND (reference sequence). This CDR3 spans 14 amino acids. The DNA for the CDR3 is TGTGCCAGTAGTACCGGGGGGGGGTACTACGAGCAGTACTTC. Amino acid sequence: CASSTGGGYYEQYF. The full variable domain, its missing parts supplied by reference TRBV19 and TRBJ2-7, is DGGITQSPKYLFRKEGQNVTLSCEQNLNHDAMYWYRQDPGQGLRLIYYSQIVNDFQKGDIAEGYSVSREKKESFPLTVTSAQKNPTAFYLCASSTGGGYYEQYFGPGTRLTVT.

The CDR3 here is CSAPGDSLYEQYF. The DNA for the CDR3 is TGCAGTGCTCCCGGGGACAGCTTATACGAGCAGTACTTC. V and J are TRBV20-1 and TRBJ2-7; 7 bases are a match to TRBD1. The CDR3 contains 13 residues. Germline loops: CDR1 DFQATT, CDR2 SNEGSKA (reference sequence). Losses at the gene ends were 5 bases for V and 4 bases for J; bases not matched to a gene: 8.

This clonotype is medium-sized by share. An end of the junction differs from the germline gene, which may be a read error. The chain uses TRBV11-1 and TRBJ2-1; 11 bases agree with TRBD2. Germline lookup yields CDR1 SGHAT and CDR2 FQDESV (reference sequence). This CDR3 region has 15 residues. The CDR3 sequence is CASSIAGGPGNEQFF. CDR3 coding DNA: TGTGCCAGCAGCATAGCGGGGGGGCCTGGGAATGAGCAGTTCTTC.

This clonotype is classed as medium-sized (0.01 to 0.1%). The CDR3 protein is CASSILPPGQGARQYF. In DNA form, the CDR3 reads TGTGCCAGCAGCATACTCCCACCGGGACAGGGGGCACGGCAGTACTTC. This chain links TRBV7-9 with TRBJ2-7, with TRBD1 identical over 12 bases. Per germline, CDR1 SEHNR and CDR2 FQNEAQ (reference sequence). J was trimmed by 9 bases and V by 5 bases; bases with no gene match: 14. The CDR3 length is 16 residues.

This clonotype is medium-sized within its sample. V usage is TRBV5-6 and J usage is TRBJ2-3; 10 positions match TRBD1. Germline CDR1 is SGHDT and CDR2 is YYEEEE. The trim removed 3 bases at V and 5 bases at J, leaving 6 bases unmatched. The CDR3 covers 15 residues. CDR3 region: CASSSGGQGIDTQYF. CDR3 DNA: TGTGCCAGCAGCTCGGGGGGACAGGGGATAGATACGCAGTATTTT.

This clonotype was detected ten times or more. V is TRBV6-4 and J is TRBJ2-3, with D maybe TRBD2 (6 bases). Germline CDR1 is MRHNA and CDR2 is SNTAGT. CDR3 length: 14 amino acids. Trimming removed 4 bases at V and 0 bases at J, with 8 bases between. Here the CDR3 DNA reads TGTGCCAGCAGTGCCGGGACTAGCACAGATACGCAGTATTTT. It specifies CASSAGTSTDTQYF.